This TCR beta chain was recovered during a study of blood T cell repertoires in COVID-19. For the study at large: Samples came from the United States, Italy and Spain, spanning acute and convalescent COVID-19.

The germline V gene encodes CDR1 LNHDA and CDR2 SQIVND (reference sequence). Trimming took 3 bases from V and 6 from J; bases not matched to a gene: 11. The CDR3 is made up of 17 amino acids. Per the original methods: Reference gene primers were amplified, and this amplification served to estimate nucleated cell counts. The table came from immunoSEQ multiplex PCR; TCRdb's copy has only in-frame clones and leaves some out. V, J and clone size derive from that table, while D and trimming were established from the DNA sequence. The sample has 90,000 or so clones, 90% seen once. The source of this sequence is an elderly woman with active or convalescent COVID-19. The sequencing input was peripheral blood. The genes are TRBV19 and TRBJ2-1, with 10 nucleotides matching TRBD1. In DNA, the CDR3 is TGTGCCAGTAGTATGGGCTTGGTGGGACAGGGGTCCAATGAGCAGTTCTTC. Its protein is CASSMGLVGQGSNEQFF.